This T cell receptor (beta chain) was observed in a study of T cells in Graves' hyperthyroidism and ophthalmopathy. General study findings and limits: By a 13 V-J model, ophthalmopathy was set apart from stable hyperthyroidism. Peripheral blood also featured most of the thyroid clonotypes expanded above 0.001.

V lost 5 bases, J lost 7 bases, and 13 bases stayed unmatched. The germline V gene encodes CDR1 LNHDA and CDR2 SQIVND (reference sequence). There are 15 residues in the CDR3. RNA transcripts were the template for amplifying TCR beta CDR3 regions. A first-round RT-PCR of the TCR CDR3 used the HTBI primer set. TCRdb passed the multiplex PCR reads through MiXCR, listing each CDR3 protein once. The sample includes roughly 180,000 distinct CDR3 sequences, 17% seen only once; the top ten take roughly 30%. Hyperthyroidism, newly diagnosed and lasting under 2 months, affected patients aged 18 to 65. Investigators excluded patients with uncontrolled infection, other autoimmune disease, pregnancy or lactation. The sample holds many counts of this clonotype. Its antigen is unknown.

Sample: blood. The receptor was derived from a woman aged 45-65 years with Graves' hyperthyroidism. The V and J genes are TRBV19 and TRBJ1-2, with TRBD1 identical over 7 bases. CDR3 residues: CASSVSGTAKVGYTF. The CDR3 DNA reads TGTGCCAGTAGTGTTTCCGGGACAGCCAAGGTTGGCTACACCTTC.